This TCR beta chain was retrieved from a study of CD8+ T cells in alopecia areata. Looking at the study overall: Treated patients were given 5 to 10 mg oral tofacitinib twice daily. Overall study findings and caveats: In scalp, tofacitinib significantly decreased clonality and expanded CD8+ clones among the top 100.

V dropped 4 bases and J dropped 4 bases, with 14 bases sitting between them. This CDR3 comprises 14 residues. The V gene's germline CDR1 is KGHSH and CDR2 LQKENI. It was cDNA, reverse transcribed from extracted RNA, that served as the sequencing template. Only in-frame clones appear in the TCRdb table, and some are missing; sequencing was by immunoSEQ multiplex PCR. This repertoire shows approximately 210,000 clones, roughly two fifths found once; its top ten account for around 3%. Treatment specified: oral pan-JAK inhibitor, 5-10 mg twice daily. This clone was observed once. What it binds is not known.

This chain links TRBV18 with TRBJ2-7; D not resolved. Sequenced material: CD4+ T cells sorted from blood, taken at approximately week 36, from a patient treated with tofacitinib. The sequence was collected from a human donor with alopecia areata. In nucleotides, the CDR3 is TGTGCCAGCTCACTGGACGCCTCCCTGTACGAGCAGTACTTC. The encoded protein is CASSLDASLYEQYF. Full variable domain (remainder filled in from reference TRBV18 and TRBJ2-7): NAGVMQNPRHLVRRRGQEARLRCSPMKGHSHVYWYRQLPEEGLKFMVYLQKENIIDESGMPKERFSAEFPKEGPSILRIQQVVRGDSAAYFCASSLDASLYEQYFGPGTRLTVT.